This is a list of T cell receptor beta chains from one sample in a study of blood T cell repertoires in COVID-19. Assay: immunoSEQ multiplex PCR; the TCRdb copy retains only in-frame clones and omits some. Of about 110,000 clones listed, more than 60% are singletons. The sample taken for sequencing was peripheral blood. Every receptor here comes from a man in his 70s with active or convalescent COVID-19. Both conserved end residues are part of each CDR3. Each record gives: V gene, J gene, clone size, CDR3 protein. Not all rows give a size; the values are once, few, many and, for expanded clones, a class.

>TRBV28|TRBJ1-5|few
CASSLDRGGQPQHF
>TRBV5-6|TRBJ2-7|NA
CASGPGGQVYEQYF
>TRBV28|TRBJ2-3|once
CASSSSSGGALDTQYF
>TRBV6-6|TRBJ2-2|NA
CATTNRVGYVGELFF
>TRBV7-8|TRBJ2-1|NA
CASSLYRADNEQFF
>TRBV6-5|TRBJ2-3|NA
CASTLDRSTDTQYF
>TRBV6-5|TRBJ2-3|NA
CASRGTRDPDTQYF
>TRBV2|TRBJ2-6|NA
CASSIQGAGSSGANVLTF
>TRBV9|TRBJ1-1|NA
CASRPGQGANTEAFF
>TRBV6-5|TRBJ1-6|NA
CASSFRTGPSPLHF
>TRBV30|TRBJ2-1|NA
CAWSTLTEGNEQFF
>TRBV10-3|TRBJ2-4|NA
CAISQGGFGKNIQYF
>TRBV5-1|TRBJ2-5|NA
CASSLRLAPNYQETQYF
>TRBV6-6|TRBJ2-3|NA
CASSLRTSGSTDTQYF
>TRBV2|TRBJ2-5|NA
CASKTGTGPQETQYF
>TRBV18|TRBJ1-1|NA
CASSPGVTEAFF
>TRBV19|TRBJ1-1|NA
CASSIYGVREAFF
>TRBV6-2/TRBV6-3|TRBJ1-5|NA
CASSYGGTGNQPQHF
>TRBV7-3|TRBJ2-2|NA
CASSLGPPRVGTGELFF
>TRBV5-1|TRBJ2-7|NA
CASSSTSGSDEQYF
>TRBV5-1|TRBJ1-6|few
CASSLTAGTGLGSPLHF
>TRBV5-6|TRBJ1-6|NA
CASTEGAYNSPLHF
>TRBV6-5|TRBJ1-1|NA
CASTTPQGTNTEAFF
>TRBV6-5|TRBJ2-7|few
CASTDIDFEQYF
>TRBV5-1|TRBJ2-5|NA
CASSVGRRQGQETQYF
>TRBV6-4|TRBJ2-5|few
CARPRTSGSGETQYF
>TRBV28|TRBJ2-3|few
CASSSLSGLDTQYF
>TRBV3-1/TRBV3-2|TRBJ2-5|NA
CASSQERLNNQETQYF
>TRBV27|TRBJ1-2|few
CASSLRQGPYGYTF
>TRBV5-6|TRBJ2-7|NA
CASSLGRAGTYEQYF
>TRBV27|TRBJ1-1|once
CASSFRGRVDTEAFF
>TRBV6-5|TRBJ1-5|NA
CASSWTGRVQPQHF
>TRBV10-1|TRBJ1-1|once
CASSEGEFTEAFF
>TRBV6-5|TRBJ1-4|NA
CASSSTGQGSNEKLFF
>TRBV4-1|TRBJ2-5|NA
CASSRILGQGGQETQYF
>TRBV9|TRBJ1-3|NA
CASSSTGTPGNTIYF
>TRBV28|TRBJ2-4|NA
CASSSAGGRNIQYF
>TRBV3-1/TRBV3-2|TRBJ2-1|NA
CAIGTSYNEQFF
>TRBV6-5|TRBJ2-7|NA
CASSYLGSEQYF
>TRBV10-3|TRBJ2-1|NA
CAISEALAGYNEQFF
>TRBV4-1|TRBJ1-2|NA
CASSINWEVYGYTF
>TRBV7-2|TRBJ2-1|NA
CASSFIAAAYNEQFF
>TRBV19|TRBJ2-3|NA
CASMGGGEVTDTQYF
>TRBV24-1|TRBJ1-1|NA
CATRDSLFTEAFF
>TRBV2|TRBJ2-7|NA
CASSEQGYEQYF
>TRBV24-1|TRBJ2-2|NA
CATSDPGETGELFF
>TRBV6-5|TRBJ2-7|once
CASSLEPTGAHEQYF
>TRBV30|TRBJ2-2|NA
CAGTSGRVDTGELFF
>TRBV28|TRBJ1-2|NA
CASRLGRQINGYTF
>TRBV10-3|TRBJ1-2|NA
CAISERAGAYGYTF